This T cell receptor beta chain derives from a study of CD8+CD57+ T cells in acquired aplastic anemia. Study-level information: The mean DNA yield obtained from sorted CD4+ and CD8+ cells came to approximately 3 ug. CD4+ reads averaged about 11 million in healthy donors. Study findings and constraints: Controls and patients did not differ significantly in CD8+ Simpson's diversity. Common to patients and controls were twenty-nine CD8+ CDR3 sequences.

Notes on this clonotype: Antigen: not known.

The study profiled TCR beta VDJ and CDR3 using genomic DNA as template. MiXCR, applied by TCRdb to the reads, yields one record per CDR3 protein. The table has 62,000 or so distinct CDR3 sequences, roughly half seen once; the top ten hold around 8%. This TCR was sampled from a human donor in good health, serving as a control. Sequencing was done on a sample of sorted CD4+, CD8+, or CD8+CD57+ T cells (not recorded which) from PBMCs.

In DNA form, the CDR3 reads TGTGCCACCAGCAGAACTACAGGGGTGGGTCAGCCCCAGCATTTT. Translated, it gives CATSRTTGVGQPQHF. The gene calls are TRBV15 and TRBJ1-5, with TRBD1 identical over 7 bases. CDR3 length equals 15 residues. Germline assignment: CDR1 LNHNV and CDR2 YYDKDF (reference sequence). The V gene end was trimmed by 2 bases and the J gene end by 6 bases; junction bases not matched to a gene: 7.